This TCR beta chain was captured in a study of T-cell reconstitution after alpha-beta-depleted transplantation in children. At least ten counts were recorded for this clonotype. The CDR3 is 17 amino acids. With 7 bases removed from V and 4 bases from J, the gap between germline ends came to 21 bases. Per the germline V gene, CDR1 is KGHDR and CDR2 is SFDVKD. Preparing the TCRbeta library involved the use of unique molecular identifiers. TCRdb ran MiXCR on the PCR reads and lists one entry per CDR3 protein. In the table there are more than 500,000 distinct CDR3 sequences, about an eighth of which are singletons.

The receptor was derived from a female patient aged 2-9 years who had a stem cell transplant for aplastic anemia, so the T cells may come from the graft donor. V usage is TRBV24-1 and J usage is TRBJ2-2, with D possibly being TRBD1 (6 bases). Sequenced here: PBMCs, mostly from graft donor cells, sampled 180 days after TCRalphabeta/CD19-depleted stem cell transplant. CDR3 DNA sequence: TGTGCCACCAGGTCTCTCTCACAGGGCGAAGGCACCGGGGAGCTGTTTTTT. This encodes CATRSLSQGEGTGELFF.